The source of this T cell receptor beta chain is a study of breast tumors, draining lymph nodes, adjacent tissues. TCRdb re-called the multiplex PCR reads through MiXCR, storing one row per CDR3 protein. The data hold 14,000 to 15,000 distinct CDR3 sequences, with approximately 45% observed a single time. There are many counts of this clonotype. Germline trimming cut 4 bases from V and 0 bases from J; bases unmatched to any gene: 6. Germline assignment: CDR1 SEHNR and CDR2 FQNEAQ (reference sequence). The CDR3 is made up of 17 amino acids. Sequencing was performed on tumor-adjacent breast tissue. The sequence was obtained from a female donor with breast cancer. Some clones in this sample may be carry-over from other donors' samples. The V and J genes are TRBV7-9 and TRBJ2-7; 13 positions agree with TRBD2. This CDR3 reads CASSSPTSGRPSYEQYF. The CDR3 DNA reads TGTGCCAGCAGCTCACCGACTAGCGGGAGGCCCTCCTACGAGCAGTACTTC.